This is a list of T cell receptor beta chains from one sample in a study of blood T cell repertoires in COVID-19. Using immunoSEQ multiplex PCR, the repertoire was profiled, and TCRdb retains in-frame clones only, with some absent. The sample holds more than 150,000 clones; 79% are singletons and the top ten take 17%. Sequenced material: peripheral blood. The receptors originated from a man between 60 and 70 years old with active or convalescent COVID-19. Both conserved end residues are part of each CDR3. D genes are given only for firm matches. Size is omitted from some rows. Given values are once, few, many or a class for expanded clones.

>TRBV19|.|TRBJ2-3|.
CASSMGGQETDTQYF
TGTGCCAGTAGTATGGGAGGACAGGAGACAGATACGCAGTATTTT
>TRBV28|.|TRBJ1-5|.
CASRSGPSGAQHF
TGTGCCAGCAGGTCGGGCCCCTCAGGGGCCCAGCATTTT
>TRBV3-1/TRBV3-2|.|TRBJ2-7|.
CASSQDPSTGEQYF
TGTGCCAGCAGCCAAGATCCCTCGACTGGGGAGCAGTACTTC
>TRBV28|.|TRBJ2-3|.
CASSERDWAYTDTQYF
TGTGCCAGCAGTGAACGGGATTGGGCTTACACAGATACGCAGTATTTT
>TRBV4-3|.|TRBJ1-4|.
CASSQGGRVNEKLFF
TGCGCCAGCAGCCAAGGCGGCAGAGTAAATGAAAAACTGTTTTTT
>TRBV24-1|.|TRBJ2-7|TRBD1
CATSSSGGSYEQYF
TGTGCCACCAGTAGTTCAGGGGGTTCCTACGAGCAGTACTTC
>TRBV2|.|TRBJ2-3|TRBD2
CASKSAGGADTQYF
TGTGCCAGCAAGTCGGCGGGAGGGGCAGATACGCAGTATTTT
>TRBV23-1|.|TRBJ2-7|TRBD1
CASRERRPGQGFYEQYF
TGCGCCAGCAGGGAACGACGTCCGGGACAGGGTTTTTACGAGCAGTACTTC
>TRBV19|.|TRBJ2-3|.
CASGRDTQYF
TGTGCCAGTGGGAGGGATACGCAGTATTTT
>TRBV6-2/TRBV6-3|.|TRBJ1-1|.
CASRPGGYTEAFF
TGTGCCAGCCGCCCCGGCGGGTACACTGAAGCTTTCTTT
>TRBV2|.|TRBJ2-1|TRBD2
CASTGTRRVNEQFF
TGTGCCAGCACCGGGACTAGGCGGGTCAATGAGCAGTTCTTC
>TRBV3-1/TRBV3-2|.|TRBJ2-7|.
CASSRQSTYEQYF
TGTGCCAGCAGCCGACAGTCGACCTACGAGCAGTACTTC
>TRBV29-1|.|TRBJ2-5|TRBD2
CSALPGLAASTQYF
TGCAGCGCCCTACCGGGACTAGCGGCCAGTACTCAGTACTTC
>TRBV19|.|TRBJ2-1|TRBD2
CASSIPRLAVFNEQFF
TGTGCCAGTAGTATCCCCCGACTAGCGGTCTTTAATGAGCAGTTCTTC
>TRBV7-8|.|TRBJ1-1|.
CASSLGWPVKTEAFF
TGTGCCAGCAGCTTAGGATGGCCTGTCAAAACTGAAGCTTTCTTT
>TRBV7-2|.|TRBJ2-7|.
CASSVDRGAAGGPLYEQYF
TGTGCCAGCAGCGTCGACAGGGGGGCGGCGGGAGGGCCCCTCTACGAGCAGTACTTC
>TRBV4-1|few|TRBJ1-3|TRBD1
CASSPTGTGNTIYF
TGCGCCAGCAGCCCGACAGGGACTGGAAACACCATATATTTT
>TRBV2|many|TRBJ1-4|.
CASRPTAVNEKLFF
TGTGCCAGCAGACCGACAGCAGTTAATGAAAAACTGTTTTTT
>TRBV2|few|TRBJ2-1|.
CASSEIMLRLYNEQFF
TGTGCCAGCAGTGAAATTATGCTACGCCTGTACAATGAGCAGTTCTTC
>TRBV6-5|.|TRBJ1-4|.
CATRLRQSEKLFF
TGTGCCACCAGACTACGCCAAAGTGAAAAACTGTTTTTT
>TRBV7-2|.|TRBJ2-5|TRBD2
CASTPGGGHVETQYF
TGTGCCAGCACCCCGGGAGGGGGTCACGTGGAGACCCAGTACTTC
>TRBV7-9|.|TRBJ1-1|.
CASSLVRVMSTEAFF
TGTGCCAGCAGCTTGGTCCGGGTGATGAGCACTGAAGCTTTCTTT
>TRBV5-1|.|TRBJ2-5|.
CASALGAGETQYF
TGCGCCAGCGCCCTCGGTGCGGGCGAGACCCAGTACTTC
>TRBV24-1|.|TRBJ2-3|TRBD1
CATSAPWGQGTDTQYF
TGTGCCACCAGTGCCCCCTGGGGACAGGGGACAGATACGCAGTATTTT
>TRBV11-2|once|TRBJ1-5|.
CASSPAGVSNQPQHF
TGTGCCAGCAGCCCCGCAGGGGTTAGCAATCAGCCCCAGCATTTT
>TRBV27|few|TRBJ2-3|TRBD2
CASRRGTSGRTDTQYF
TGTGCCAGCAGACGGGGGACTAGCGGGAGAACAGATACGCAGTATTTT
>TRBV2|.|TRBJ2-6|.
CASREGGHPLSGANVLTF
TGTGCCAGCAGGGAAGGGGGACATCCGCTCTCTGGGGCCAACGTCCTGACTTTC
>TRBV7-2|.|TRBJ2-7|TRBD2
CASSLTPGLTYEQYF
TGTGCCAGCAGCTTAACCCCGGGACTAACCTACGAGCAGTACTTC
>TRBV7-8|.|TRBJ2-7|.
CASSLAREYEQYF
TGTGCCAGCAGCTTAGCCAGGGAATACGAGCAGTACTTC